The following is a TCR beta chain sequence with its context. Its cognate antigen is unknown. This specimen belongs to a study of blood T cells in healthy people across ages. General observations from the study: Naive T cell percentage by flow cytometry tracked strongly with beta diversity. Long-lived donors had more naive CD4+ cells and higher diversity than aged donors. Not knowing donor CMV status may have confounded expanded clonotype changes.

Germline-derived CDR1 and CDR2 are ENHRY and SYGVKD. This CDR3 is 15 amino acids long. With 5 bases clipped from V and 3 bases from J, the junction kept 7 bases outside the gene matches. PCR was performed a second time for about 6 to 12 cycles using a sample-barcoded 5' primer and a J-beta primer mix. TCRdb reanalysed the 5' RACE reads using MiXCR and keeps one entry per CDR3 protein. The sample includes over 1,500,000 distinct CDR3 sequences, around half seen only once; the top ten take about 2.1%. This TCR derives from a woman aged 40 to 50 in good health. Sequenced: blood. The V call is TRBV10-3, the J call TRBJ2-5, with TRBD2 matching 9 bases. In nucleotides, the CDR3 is TGTGCCATCAGTTTAGGAGCGGGGGGCGAAGAGACCCAGTACTTC. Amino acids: CAISLGAGGEETQYF.